The clone carrying this T cell receptor beta chain was seen only a few times. The antigen is undetermined. MiXCR, applied by TCRdb to the reads, yields one record per CDR3 protein. There are just under 20,000 distinct CDR3 sequences in the sample; 20% to 25% occur only once, and about 3.8% lies in the top ten. CDR3 size: 16 residues. V lost 0 bases, J lost 1 base, and 11 bases lay in between. CDR1 and CDR2 from the germline V gene are LGHNA and YNFKEQ. This sample was taken from a study of lung T cells in sarcoidosis with Löfgren's syndrome. The wider study: Repertoire analyses centered on Löfgren's syndrome patients. Study observations and caveats: Löfgren's syndrome patients reportedly showed greatest TRAV12-1 and TRBV2 expansion versus controls. Multiple Löfgren's syndrome patients reportedly shared TRAV12-1 and TRBV2 CDR3 motifs, suggesting public CD4+ TCRs.

J is TRBJ2-3 and V is TRBV4-2; maybe TRBD2 (5 bases). The TCR originated in a human donor with sarcoidosis (Löfgren's syndrome or another form), or a control subject (not recorded which). The sequencing sample was made of CD4+ T cells from PBMCs. The CDR3 region has the DNA TGTGCCAGCAGCCAAGATTGGACTCTGGGCACAGATACGCAGTATTTT. Translated: CASSQDWTLGTDTQYF.